The next 4 T cell receptor beta chains were all read from a single sample in a study of blood T cell repertoires in COVID-19. TCRdb keeps only in-frame clones here, not all; method: immunoSEQ multiplex PCR. The data contain around 160,000 clones, approximately 87% of them singletons. Source material: peripheral blood. All receptors come from a man older than 75 with acute or convalescent COVID-19.

V and J are TRBV5-1 and TRBJ1-1; D might be TRBD1 (6 bases). Germline V CDR1 and CDR2: SGHRS, YFSETQ. This CDR3 is built from 14 residues. V was clipped by 4 bases and J by 1 base, with 11 bases between them. The CDR3 is CASSQTGPNTEAFF. The CDR3 nucleotides are TGCGCCAGCAGCCAAACAGGGCCGAACACTGAAGCTTTCTTT.

The chain joins TRBV19 to TRBJ2-7; tentatively, D is TRBD1 (5 bases). Deletions cut 4 bases from V and 9 bases from J, with 19 bases between. CDR3 length: 14 amino acids. Germline V CDR1 and CDR2: LNHDA, SQIVND (reference sequence). CDR3 in amino acids: CASSNTGRLRGQYF. The CDR3 nucleotides are TGTGCCAGTAGTAATACAGGACGTCTACGAGGGCAGTACTTC.

V usage is TRBV9 and J usage is TRBJ2-7, with TRBD2 identical over 13 bases. This CDR3 is 16 amino acids long. The junction had 12 bases not matched to a gene; V was cut back by 6 bases and J by 6 bases. Per the germline V gene, CDR1 is SGDLS and CDR2 is YYNGEE. CDR3 residues: CASTRTSGGDGSEQYF. The CDR3, as DNA: TGTGCCAGCACCCGGACTAGCGGGGGTGATGGTTCCGAGCAGTACTTC.

The V gene is TRBV27, the J gene TRBJ2-1; 10 bases agree with TRBD1. The CDR3 has 16 amino acids. In germline, CDR1 is MNHEY, CDR2 SMNVEV (reference sequence). Unmatched junction bases numbered 6, after V lost 2 bases and J lost 5 bases. The CDR3: CASSLRPGQGNNEQFF. For the CDR3, the DNA is TGTGCCAGCAGTTTACGCCCGGGACAGGGGAACAATGAGCAGTTCTTC.